A selection of T cell receptor beta chains follows, all from one sample in a study of PD-1 blockade in mismatch repair-deficient tumors. Only in-frame clones appear in the TCRdb table, and some are missing; sequencing was by immunoSEQ multiplex PCR. The sample lists 130,000 or so clones, about 88% occurring once. Here the sequenced sample was peripheral blood, taken 44 weeks after starting pembrolizumab. These receptors all come from an adult with mismatch repair-deficient cancer. Each CDR3 is given with its conserved first and last residue. The D gene is left open where the match is weak. Size values are once, few and many counts, or a class for expanded clones, and some rows have none.

V	J	size	D	DNA	CDR3
TRBV28	TRBJ2-5	.	TRBD1	TGTGCCAGCAGTTTATGGACAGGGGTAGAAGAGACCCAGTACTTC	CASSLWTGVEETQYF
TRBV5-1	TRBJ2-7	.	.	TGCGCCAGCAGCTTGGTCCCTTCCCTTTACGAGCAGTACTTC	CASSLVPSLYEQYF
TRBV28	TRBJ1-5	.	.	TGTGCCAGCAGTTTCACTGACATGCTCCTGCCCCAGCATTTT	CASSFTDMLLPQHF
TRBV5-1	TRBJ2-7	.	.	TGCGCCAGCAGCTTGGATGGGCCCAACGACGTTGTCGAGCAGTACTTC	CASSLDGPNDVVEQYF
TRBV19	TRBJ2-7	.	.	TGTGCCAGTAGTATCGCCGGACCCTCCTACGAGCAGTACTTC	CASSIAGPSYEQYF
TRBV5-1	TRBJ2-2	.	TRBD1	TGCGCCAGCAGCTTTCCGGGACAGGGAAACACCGGGGAGCTGTTTTTT	CASSFPGQGNTGELFF
TRBV28	TRBJ1-5	.	.	TGTGCCAGCAGTTTATGGCAGAGCAATCAGCCCCAGCATTTT	CASSLWQSNQPQHF
TRBV4-2	TRBJ2-1	once	TRBD1	TGTGCCAGCAGCCAAGAATCGCGGACAGGGGGTTACAATGAGCAGTTCTTC	CASSQESRTGGYNEQFF
TRBV28	TRBJ1-1	.	TRBD1	TGTGCCAGCAGTGTGGACAGGGAAGATAAGGAAGCTTTCTTT	CASSVDREDKEAFF
TRBV19	TRBJ2-6	.	.	TGTGCCAGTACAGGGAACCCTAACTCTGGGGCCAACGTCCTGACTTTC	CASTGNPNSGANVLTF
TRBV6-5	TRBJ2-7	.	TRBD1	TGTGCCAGCAGTTACACGGGACAGGGCTACGAGCAGTACTTC	CASSYTGQGYEQYF
TRBV4-1	TRBJ2-1	.	.	TGCGCCAGCAGTAAAGCCGGCGGGAACTCCTACAATGAGCAGTTCTTC	CASSKAGGNSYNEQFF
TRBV6-1	TRBJ2-5	.	.	TGTGCCAGCAGAGGGGTGCAAGAGACCCAGTACTTC	CASRGVQETQYF
TRBV30	TRBJ2-5	.	.	TGTGCCTGGAGTGGAATCGGGGTAGTAAAGGAGACCCAGTACTTC	CAWSGIGVVKETQYF
TRBV7-2	TRBJ1-5	.	TRBD1	TGTGCCAGCAGCCCCCATGGGACAGGTGGTCAGCCCCAGCATTTT	CASSPHGTGGQPQHF
TRBV4-1	TRBJ2-7	few	.	TGCGCCAGCAGCGGGAGATACGGCGAGCAGTACTTC	CASSGRYGEQYF
TRBV5-6	TRBJ2-7	.	.	TGTGCCAGCAGCCGAGTTTGGACGACTACGATTCCAAAAACCTACGAGCAGTACTTC	CASSRVWTTTIPKTYEQYF
TRBV7-9	TRBJ2-7	.	.	TGTGCCAGCAGCTTAAGTTCAGGCGAGCAGTACTTC	CASSLSSGEQYF
TRBV7-9	TRBJ2-3	.	TRBD1	TGTGCCAGCAGTTCAGGACAGGGAACACCCCAAACCCAAGATACGCAGTATTTT	CASSSGQGTPQTQDTQYF
TRBV28	TRBJ2-5	once	TRBD1	TGTGCCAGCAGTCTGTGGGACAGGAGAGTTAGGAGCGAGACCCAGTACTTC	CASSLWDRRVRSETQYF
TRBV18	TRBJ2-6	once	.	TGTGCCAGCTCATTATTGGGATCTGGGGCCAACGTCCTGACTTTC	CASSLLGSGANVLTF
TRBV28	TRBJ2-3	.	TRBD2	TGTGCCAGCAGTCCCAGACTAGCGGGGCGTATAGGTACGCAGTATTTT	CASSPRLAGRIGTQYF
TRBV4-3	TRBJ2-1	.	TRBD2	TGCGCCAGCAGCCCAAGATTGGGGTCCCTAGCGGGAGGGTCCTACAATGAGCAGTTCTTC	CASSPRLGSLAGGSYNEQFF
TRBV15	TRBJ2-7	.	.	TGTGCCACCAGCAGAGTTGGCGCGAGCTACGAGCAGTACTTC	CATSRVGASYEQYF
TRBV4-1	TRBJ1-2	once	TRBD1	TGCGCCAGCAGCCAAGTCAGCGGGACAGGGTTATTGAACTATGGCTACACCTTC	CASSQVSGTGLLNYGYTF
TRBV11-2	TRBJ2-2	few	.	TGTGCCACCCCAGGCGGGACGGGGGAGCTGTTTTTT	CATPGGTGELFF
TRBV6-5	TRBJ2-2	.	TRBD2	TGTGCCAGCAGTTACGAGGTCGGGAGGGCCACCGGGGAGCTGTTTTTT	CASSYEVGRATGELFF
TRBV27	TRBJ1-4	.	TRBD1	TGTGCCAGTATGGACAGGCGGGTTGAAAAACTGTTTTTT	CASMDRRVEKLFF
TRBV7-9	TRBJ2-5	.	.	TGTGCCAGCAGCTCACCCTGGAGGGGAGAGACCCAGTACTTC	CASSSPWRGETQYF
TRBV9	TRBJ2-3	.	.	TGTGCCAGCAGCGTAGACCTAGTCACAGATACGCAGTATTTT	CASSVDLVTDTQYF
TRBV30	TRBJ1-2	few	.	TGTGCCTGGAGTGTAGCGGCAGGCAACTATGGCTACACCTTC	CAWSVAAGNYGYTF
TRBV5-1	TRBJ2-3	.	TRBD2	TGCGCCAGCAGCTGGTCTAGCGGGAGGGGCTCGAATACGCAGTATTTT	CASSWSSGRGSNTQYF
TRBV15	TRBJ2-1	.	TRBD2	TGTGCCACCAGCAGCGAACTAGCGGGAGGAATTTACAATGAGCAGTTCTTC	CATSSELAGGIYNEQFF
TRBV7-6	TRBJ2-3	.	.	TGTGCCAGCAGCTCGGACAGCGCAACTAGCACAGATACGCAGTATTTT	CASSSDSATSTDTQYF
TRBV14	TRBJ2-1	.	.	TGTGCCAGCAGCCAAGAAGGGTGGCTTCCCTACAATGAGCAGTTCTTC	CASSQEGWLPYNEQFF
TRBV9	TRBJ2-1	.	TRBD1	TGTGCCAGCAGCGTAGTACAGGGGGCCTACAATGAGCAGTTCTTC	CASSVVQGAYNEQFF
TRBV27	TRBJ2-7	.	TRBD1	TGTGCCAGCAGTTTATCGACAGGGGGCCACGAGCAGTACTTC	CASSLSTGGHEQYF
TRBV7-8	TRBJ1-1	.	.	TGTGCCAGCAGCACCCCGGACGGGAACACTGAAGCTTTCTTT	CASSTPDGNTEAFF